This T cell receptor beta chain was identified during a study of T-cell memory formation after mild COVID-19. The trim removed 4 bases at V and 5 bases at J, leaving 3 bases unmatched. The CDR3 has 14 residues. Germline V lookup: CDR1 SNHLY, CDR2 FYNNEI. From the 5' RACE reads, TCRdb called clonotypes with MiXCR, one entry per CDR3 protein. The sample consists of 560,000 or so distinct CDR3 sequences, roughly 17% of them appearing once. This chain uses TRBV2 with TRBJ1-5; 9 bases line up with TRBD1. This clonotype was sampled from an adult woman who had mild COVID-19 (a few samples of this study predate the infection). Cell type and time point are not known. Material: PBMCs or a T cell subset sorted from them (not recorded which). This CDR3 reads CASSADRGYQPQHF. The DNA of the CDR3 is TGTGCCAGCAGTGCTGACAGGGGGTATCAGCCCCAGCATTTT.